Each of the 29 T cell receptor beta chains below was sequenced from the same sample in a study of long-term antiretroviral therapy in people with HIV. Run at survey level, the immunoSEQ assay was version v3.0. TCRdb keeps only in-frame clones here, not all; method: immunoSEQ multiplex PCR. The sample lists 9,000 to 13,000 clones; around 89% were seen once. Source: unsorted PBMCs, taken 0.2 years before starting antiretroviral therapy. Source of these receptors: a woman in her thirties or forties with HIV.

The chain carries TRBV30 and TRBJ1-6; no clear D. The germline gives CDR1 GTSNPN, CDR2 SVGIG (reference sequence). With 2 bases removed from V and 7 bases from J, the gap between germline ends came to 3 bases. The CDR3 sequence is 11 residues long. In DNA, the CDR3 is TGTGCCTGGAGTTCAAATTCACCCCTCCACTTT. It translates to CAWSSNSPLHF.

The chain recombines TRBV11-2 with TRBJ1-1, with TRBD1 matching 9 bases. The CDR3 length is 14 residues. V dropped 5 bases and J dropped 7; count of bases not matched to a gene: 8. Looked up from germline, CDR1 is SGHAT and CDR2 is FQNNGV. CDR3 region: CASSVYRGRVEAFF. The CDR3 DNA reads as TGTGCCAGCAGCGTATACAGGGGGCGGGTTGAAGCTTTCTTT.

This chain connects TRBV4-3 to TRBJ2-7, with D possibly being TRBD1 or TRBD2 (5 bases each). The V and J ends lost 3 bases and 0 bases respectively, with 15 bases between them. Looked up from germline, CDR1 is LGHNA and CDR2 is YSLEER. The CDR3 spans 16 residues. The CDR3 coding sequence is TGCGCCAGCAGCCAGGATTCCTCAGGGAGCTCCTACGAGCAGTACTTC. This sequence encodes CASSQDSSGSSYEQYF.

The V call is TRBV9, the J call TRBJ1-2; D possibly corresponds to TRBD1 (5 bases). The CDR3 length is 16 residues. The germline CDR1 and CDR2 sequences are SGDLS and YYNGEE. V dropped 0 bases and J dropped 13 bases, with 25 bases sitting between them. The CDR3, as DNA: TGTGCCAGCAGCGTAGGGCAGGGTGGCCCCATAAATGATTGCACCTTC. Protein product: CASSVGQGGPINDCTF. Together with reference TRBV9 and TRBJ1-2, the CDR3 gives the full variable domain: DSGVTQTPKHLITATGQRVTLRCSPRSGDLSVYWYQQSLDQGLQFLIQYYNGEERAKGNILERFSAQQFPDLHSELNLSSLELGDSALYFCASSVGQGGPINDCTFGSGTRLTVV.

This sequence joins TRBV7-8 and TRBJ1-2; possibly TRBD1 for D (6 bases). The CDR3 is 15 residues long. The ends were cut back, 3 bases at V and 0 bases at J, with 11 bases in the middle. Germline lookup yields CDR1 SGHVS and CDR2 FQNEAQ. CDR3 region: CASSFDRTTNYGYTF. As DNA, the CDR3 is TGTGCCAGCAGCTTCGACAGGACCACTAACTATGGCTACACCTTC.

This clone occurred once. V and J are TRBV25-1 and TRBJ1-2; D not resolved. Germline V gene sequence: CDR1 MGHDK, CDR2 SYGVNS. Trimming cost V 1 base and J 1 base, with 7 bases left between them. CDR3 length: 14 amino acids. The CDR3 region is CASSEFPLNYGYTF. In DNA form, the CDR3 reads TGTGCCAGCAGTGAATTTCCGCTTAACTATGGCTACACCTTC.

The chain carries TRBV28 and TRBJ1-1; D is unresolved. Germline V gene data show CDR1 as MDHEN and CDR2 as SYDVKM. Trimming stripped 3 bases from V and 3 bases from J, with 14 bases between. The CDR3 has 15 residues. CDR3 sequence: CASSFRGAGHTEAFF. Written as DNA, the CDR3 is TGTGCCAGCAGTTTCCGGGGAGCGGGTCACACTGAAGCTTTCTTT.

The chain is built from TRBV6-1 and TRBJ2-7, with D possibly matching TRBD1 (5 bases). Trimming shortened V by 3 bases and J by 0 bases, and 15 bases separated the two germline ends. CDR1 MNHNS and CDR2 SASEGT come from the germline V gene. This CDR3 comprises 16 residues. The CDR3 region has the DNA TGTGCCAGCAGTGACACAGGACGCCAAGTCTCCTACGAGCAGTACTTC. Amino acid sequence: CASSDTGRQVSYEQYF.

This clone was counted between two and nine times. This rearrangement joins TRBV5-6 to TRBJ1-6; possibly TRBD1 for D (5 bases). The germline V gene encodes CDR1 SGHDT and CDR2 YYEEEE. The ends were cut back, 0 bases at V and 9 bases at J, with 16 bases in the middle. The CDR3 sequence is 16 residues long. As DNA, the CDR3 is TGTGCCAGCAGCTTGGCCGGCAGGGCCGGGACTTCACCCCTCCACTTT. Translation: CASSLAGRAGTSPLHF.

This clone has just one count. Here the CDR3 DNA reads TGTGCCAGCAGTACCGGACAGGGGGTGGCCTACGAGCAGTACTTC. As protein: CASSTGQGVAYEQYF. The V and J genes are TRBV6-6 and TRBJ2-7, with TRBD1 identical over 10 bases. Germline CDR1 and CDR2: MNHNY and SVGAGI (reference sequence). The CDR3 covers 15 residues. V shed 5 bases and J 2 bases; nucleotides not matched to a gene: 6.

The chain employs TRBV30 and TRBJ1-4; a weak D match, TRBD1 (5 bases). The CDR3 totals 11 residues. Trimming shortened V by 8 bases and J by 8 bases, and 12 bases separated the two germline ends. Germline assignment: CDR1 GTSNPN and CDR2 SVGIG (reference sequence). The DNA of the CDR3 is TGTGCCGGGACTAGAAGGGAAAAACTGTTTTTT. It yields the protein CAGTRREKLFF.

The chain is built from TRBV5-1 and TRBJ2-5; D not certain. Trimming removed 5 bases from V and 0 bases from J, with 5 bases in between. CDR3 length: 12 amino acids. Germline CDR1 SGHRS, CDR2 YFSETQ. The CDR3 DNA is TGCGCCAGCAGTGTTAACCAAGAGACCCAGTACTTC. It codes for CASSVNQETQYF.

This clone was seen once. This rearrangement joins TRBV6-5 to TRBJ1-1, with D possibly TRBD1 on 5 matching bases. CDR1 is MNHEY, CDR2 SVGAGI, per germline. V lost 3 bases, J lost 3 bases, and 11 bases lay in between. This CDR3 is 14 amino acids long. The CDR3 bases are TGTGCCAGCAGTTATGGTGGGACGGACACTGAAGCTTTCTTT. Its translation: CASSYGGTDTEAFF.

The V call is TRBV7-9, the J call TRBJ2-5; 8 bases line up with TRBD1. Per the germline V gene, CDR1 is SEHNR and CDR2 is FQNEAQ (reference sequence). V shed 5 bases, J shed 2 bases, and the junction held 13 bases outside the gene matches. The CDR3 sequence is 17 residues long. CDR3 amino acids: CASSTPDRGWAQETQYF. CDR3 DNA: TGTGCCAGCAGCACCCCCGACAGGGGTTGGGCTCAAGAGACCCAGTACTTC.

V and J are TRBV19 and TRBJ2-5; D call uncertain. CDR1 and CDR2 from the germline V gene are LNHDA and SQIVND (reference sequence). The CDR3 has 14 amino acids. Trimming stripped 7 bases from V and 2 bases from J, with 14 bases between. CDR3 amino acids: CASKDTASQETQYF. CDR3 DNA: TGTGCCAGTAAAGACACGGCTTCGCAAGAGACCCAGTACTTC.

CDR3 region: CATGTERGGVTDTQYF. In DNA form, the CDR3 reads TGTGCCACCGGAACCGAGAGGGGGGGAGTCACAGATACGCAGTATTTT. The rearrangement uses TRBV5-4 and TRBJ2-3; weak D call: TRBD2 (7 bases). Trimming removed 9 bases from V and 2 bases from J, with 22 bases in between. Germline-derived CDR1 and CDR2 are SGHNT and YYREEE (reference sequence). The CDR3 contains 16 residues.

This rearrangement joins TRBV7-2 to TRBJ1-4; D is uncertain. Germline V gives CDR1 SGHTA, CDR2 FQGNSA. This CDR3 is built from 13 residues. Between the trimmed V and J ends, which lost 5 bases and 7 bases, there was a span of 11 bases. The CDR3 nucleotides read TGTGCCAGCAGCGCGATGAAGCCTGAAAAACTGTTTTTT. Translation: CASSAMKPEKLFF. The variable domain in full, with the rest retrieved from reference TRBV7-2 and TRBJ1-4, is GAGVSQSPSNKVTEKGKDVELRCDPISGHTALYWYRQSLGQGLEFLIYFQGNSAPDKSGLPSDRFSAERTGGSVSTLTIQRTQQEDSAVYLCASSAMKPEKLFFGSGTQLSVL.

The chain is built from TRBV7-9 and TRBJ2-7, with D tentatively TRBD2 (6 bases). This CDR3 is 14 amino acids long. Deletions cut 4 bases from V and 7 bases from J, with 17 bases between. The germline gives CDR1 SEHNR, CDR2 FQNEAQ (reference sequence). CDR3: CASSSRPGVLEQYF. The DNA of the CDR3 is TGTGCCAGCAGCTCCCGCCCGGGAGTCCTTGAGCAGTACTTC.

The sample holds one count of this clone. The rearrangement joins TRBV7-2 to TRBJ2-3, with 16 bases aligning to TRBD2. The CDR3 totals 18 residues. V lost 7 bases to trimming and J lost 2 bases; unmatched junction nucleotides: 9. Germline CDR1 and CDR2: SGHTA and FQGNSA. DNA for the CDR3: TGTGCCAGCACCGGACCCGGGACTAGCGGGGGGGCCACAGATACGCAGTATTTT. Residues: CASTGPGTSGGATDTQYF.

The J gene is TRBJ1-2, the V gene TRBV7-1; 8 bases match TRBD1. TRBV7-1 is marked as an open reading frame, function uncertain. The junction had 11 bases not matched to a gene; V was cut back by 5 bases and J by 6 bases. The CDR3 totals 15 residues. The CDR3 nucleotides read TGTGCCAGCAGCCCACAATACAGGGGGAGGGATGGCTACACCTTC. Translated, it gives CASSPQYRGRDGYTF.

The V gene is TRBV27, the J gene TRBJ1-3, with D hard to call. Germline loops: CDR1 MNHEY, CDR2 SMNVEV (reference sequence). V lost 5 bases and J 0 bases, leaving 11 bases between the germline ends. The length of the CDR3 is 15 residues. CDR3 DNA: TGTGCCAGCAGTATTAACTACTTCTCTGGAAACACCATATATTTT. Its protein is CASSINYFSGNTIYF.

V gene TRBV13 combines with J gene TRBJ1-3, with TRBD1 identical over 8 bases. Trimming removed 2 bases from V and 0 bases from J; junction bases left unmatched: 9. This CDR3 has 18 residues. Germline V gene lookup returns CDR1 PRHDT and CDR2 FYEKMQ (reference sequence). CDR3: CASSLRSWDRFSGNTIYF. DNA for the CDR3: TGTGCCAGCAGCTTACGATCGTGGGACAGGTTCTCTGGAAACACCATATATTTT.

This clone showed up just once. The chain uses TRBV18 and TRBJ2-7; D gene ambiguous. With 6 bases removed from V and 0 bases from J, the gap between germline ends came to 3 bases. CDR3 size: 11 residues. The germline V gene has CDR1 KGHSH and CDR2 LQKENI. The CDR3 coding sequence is TGTGCCAGCTCCTCCTCCTACGAGCAGTACTTC. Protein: CASSSSYEQYF.

The CDR3 region is CASSIGRQGYHEQYF. The CDR3 DNA reads TGTGCCAGTAGTATAGGACGACAGGGATACCACGAGCAGTACTTC. The V and J genes are TRBV19 and TRBJ2-7; 7 bases are shared with TRBD1. The CDR3 spans 15 residues. CDR1 is LNHDA, CDR2 SQIVND, per germline (reference sequence). The trim removed 1 base at V and 5 bases at J, leaving 8 bases unmatched.

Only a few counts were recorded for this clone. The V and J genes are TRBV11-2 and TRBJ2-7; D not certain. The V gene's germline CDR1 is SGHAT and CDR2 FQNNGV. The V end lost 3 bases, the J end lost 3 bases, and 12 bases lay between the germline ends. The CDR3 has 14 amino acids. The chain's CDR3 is CASSLARLNYEQYF. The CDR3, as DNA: TGTGCCAGCAGCTTGGCGCGGCTTAACTACGAGCAGTACTTC.

The CDR3 region is CAAFSGTGGFYEQYF. CDR3 nucleotide sequence: TGTGCCGCGTTTTCCGGGACAGGGGGCTTCTACGAGCAGTACTTC. The chain has TRBV10-3 and TRBJ2-7, with 12 nucleotides matching TRBD1. The germline gives CDR1 ENHRY, CDR2 SYGVKD. J gave up 3 bases and V 11 bases, and 11 bases lay outside the gene matches. The CDR3 spans 15 residues.

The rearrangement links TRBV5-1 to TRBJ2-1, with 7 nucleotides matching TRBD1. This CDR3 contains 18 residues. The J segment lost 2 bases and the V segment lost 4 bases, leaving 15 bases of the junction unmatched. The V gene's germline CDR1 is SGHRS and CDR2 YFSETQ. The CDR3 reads CASSQSPPDRVPYNEQFF. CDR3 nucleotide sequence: TGCGCCAGCAGCCAATCGCCCCCAGACAGGGTCCCCTACAATGAGCAGTTCTTC.

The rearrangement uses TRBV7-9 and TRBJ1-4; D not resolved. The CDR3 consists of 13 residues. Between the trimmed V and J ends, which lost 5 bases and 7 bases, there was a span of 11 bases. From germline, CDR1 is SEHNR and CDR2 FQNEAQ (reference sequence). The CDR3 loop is CASSEDYTEKLFF. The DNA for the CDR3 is TGTGCCAGCAGCGAGGACTACACTGAAAAACTGTTTTTT.

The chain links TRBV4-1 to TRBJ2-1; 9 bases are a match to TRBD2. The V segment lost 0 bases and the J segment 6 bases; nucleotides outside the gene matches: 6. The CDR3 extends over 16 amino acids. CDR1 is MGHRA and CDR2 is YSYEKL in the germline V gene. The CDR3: CASSQERGGVGNEQFF. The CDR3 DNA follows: TGCGCCAGCAGCCAAGAGCGGGGGGGGGTTGGCAATGAGCAGTTCTTC.